Below, 28 T cell receptor beta chains from the same sample are listed, as sequenced in a study of T cells after yellow fever vaccination. TCRdb recomputed calls from the 5' RACE reads with MiXCR, one row per CDR3 protein. The sample holds about 220,000 distinct CDR3 sequences; approximately 6.8% are singletons and the top ten take more than 0.85%. The source material was CD4+ T cells sorted from PBMCs, sampled on the day of the yellow fever booster vaccination. The receptor set was obtained from a man aged 30 to 45 who received the YFV17D yellow fever vaccine.

The gene calls are TRBV27 and TRBJ1-3; D gene ambiguous. V dropped 3 bases and J dropped 2 bases, with 11 bases sitting between them. In germline, CDR1 is MNHEY, CDR2 SMNVEV (reference sequence). This CDR3 contains 15 residues. CDR3 in amino acids: CASSLEGVPGNTIYF. CDR3 DNA sequence: TGTGCCAGCAGTTTGGAGGGTGTCCCTGGAAACACCATATATTTT.

This clonotype was recorded many times. The J gene is TRBJ2-1, the V gene TRBV29-1; D is ambiguous. Trimming pared 5 bases from V and 0 bases from J, leaving 26 bases between. This CDR3 has 19 amino acids. The germline gives CDR1 SQVTM, CDR2 ANQGSEA. CDR3 sequence: CSVRKPLGSLSNSYNEQFF. In nucleotides, the CDR3 is TGCAGCGTTCGGAAACCGCTCGGAAGCCTCTCCAACTCCTACAATGAGCAGTTCTTC.

This clonotype was seen repeatedly, ten times or more. CDR3 DNA sequence: TGCGCCAGCAGCAAGGACGCGGGGCGTTACAATGAGCAGTTCTTC. This codes for CASSKDAGRYNEQFF. The chain recombines TRBV5-1 with TRBJ2-1, with D possibly being TRBD2 (6 bases). The CDR3 is made up of 15 amino acids. Germline values: CDR1 SGHRS, CDR2 YFSETQ. V dropped 4 bases and J dropped 4 bases, with 15 bases sitting between them.

This clonotype showed up just a few times. The chain uses TRBV6-1 and TRBJ2-7; 12 nucleotides align to TRBD2. Germline V CDR1 and CDR2: MNHNS, SASEGT. The V and J ends lost 8 bases and 4 bases, in that order; junction bases with no gene match: 6. The CDR3 covers 14 residues. The CDR3 coding sequence is TGTGCCAGCTGTAGACTAGCGGGAGAGTACGAGCAGTACTTC. Residues: CASCRLAGEYEQYF.

This clonotype was seen at least ten times. V usage is TRBV25-1 and J usage is TRBJ1-2; 7 nucleotides align to TRBD1. Per germline, CDR1 MGHDK and CDR2 SYGVNS. The CDR3 has 13 amino acids. V was pared by 5 bases and J by 6 bases, with 6 bases of the junction left unmatched. The CDR3 here is CASSTTGSNGYTF. The CDR3 nucleotides are TGTGCCAGCAGTACGACAGGGTCGAATGGCTACACCTTC.

As for this clonotype: One base away lies a much larger clone, so this may be a sequencing read error. This chain links TRBV11-2 with TRBJ2-5, with TRBD2 matching over 10 bases. The CDR3 runs to 16 residues. After removal of 3 bases from V and 5 bases from J, the junction contained 9 bases not matched to a gene. Germline-derived CDR1 and CDR2 are SGHAT and FQNNGV. CDR3 bases: TGTGCCAGCAGCTTTGGAAGCGGGAGGGCCCGGGAGACCCAGTACTTC. It codes for CASSFGSGRARETQYF.

The chain carries TRBV19 and TRBJ2-1; D possibly uses TRBD1 or TRBD2 (5 bases each). This CDR3 spans 12 amino acids. Trimming took off 5 bases at V and 10 bases at J, with 12 bases between the two ends. Per germline, CDR1 LNHDA and CDR2 SQIVND (reference sequence). CDR3 sequence reads: CASSFGGWEQFF. DNA of the CDR3: TGTGCCAGTAGTTTTGGGGGATGGGAGCAGTTCTTC.

This clonotype appeared a few times. The gene calls are TRBV30 and TRBJ2-1; 14 positions agree with TRBD2. The junction had 6 bases not matched to a gene; V was cut back by 2 bases and J by 3 bases. Germline V gives CDR1 GTSNPN, CDR2 SVGIG (reference sequence). CDR3 length equals 17 residues. CDR3 DNA sequence: TGTGCCTGGAGTACCAGGACTAGCGGGAGGAACTACAATGAGCAGTTCTTC. Protein: CAWSTRTSGRNYNEQFF.

The chain links TRBV20-1 to TRBJ2-1; 8 bases fit TRBD2. This CDR3 contains 15 residues. CDR1 DFQATT and CDR2 SNEGSKA come from the germline V gene (reference sequence). V lost 3 bases, J lost 0 bases, and 4 bases stayed unmatched. Here the CDR3 DNA reads TGCAGTGCTAGCACCGGGACTAGCTCCTACAATGAGCAGTTCTTC. Translating gives CSASTGTSSYNEQFF.

This clonotype was seen a handful of times. The gene calls are TRBV29-1 and TRBJ2-5; no definite D call. Germline V CDR1 and CDR2: SQVTM, ANQGSEA. The V gene lost 3 bases and the J gene lost 5 bases, with 16 bases spanning the gap. This CDR3 region has 14 residues. The CDR3: CSVEDGYLSETQYF. The CDR3, as DNA: TGCAGCGTTGAGGATGGATATTTATCGGAGACCCAGTACTTC.

This clonotype occurred many times. V and J are TRBV9 and TRBJ2-1; 8 nucleotides line up with TRBD1. Trimming removed 3 bases from V and 5 bases from J; junction bases left unmatched: 4. The length of the CDR3 is 14 residues. CDR1 is SGDLS and CDR2 is YYNGEE in the germline V gene. The CDR3 loop is CASSEDRADNEQFF. The CDR3 DNA reads TGTGCCAGCAGCGAGGACAGGGCGGACAATGAGCAGTTCTTC.

This clonotype was seen repeatedly, ten times or more. The gene calls are TRBV20-1 and TRBJ2-1; D is ambiguous. The CDR3 has 14 residues. Trimming removed 0 bases at V and 7 bases at J, with 13 bases between. Germline V gene data show CDR1 as DFQATT and CDR2 as SNEGSKA (reference sequence). Written as DNA, the CDR3 is TGCAGTGCTAGAGACAGAATTTTTTCGAATGAGCAGTTCTTC. Protein product: CSARDRIFSNEQFF.

This clonotype showed up many times. This chain joins TRBV29-1 and TRBJ1-1; no clear D. Germline values: CDR1 SQVTM, CDR2 ANQGSEA. The CDR3 extends over 11 amino acids. Deletions cut 6 bases from V and 3 bases from J, with 8 bases between. The chain's CDR3 is CSVATDTEAFF. The CDR3 nucleotides are TGCAGCGTAGCGACGGACACTGAAGCTTTCTTT.

The chain employs TRBV20-1 and TRBJ2-1; TRBD2 agrees at 14 bases. The CDR3 runs to 13 residues. Germline lookup yields CDR1 DFQATT and CDR2 SNEGSKA (reference sequence). The CDR3 region has the DNA TGCACCACCGGGACTAGCGGGAGAGTTGAGCAGTTCTTC. This encodes CTTGTSGRVEQFF.

The rearrangement uses TRBV3-1 and TRBJ2-7; the match to TRBD2 covers 8 bases. Per the germline V gene, CDR1 is LGHDT and CDR2 is YNNKEL (reference sequence). The CDR3 consists of 14 residues. V dropped 3 bases and J dropped 2; count of bases not matched to a gene: 3. The CDR3 here is CASSQTSATYEQYF. For the CDR3, the DNA is TGTGCCAGCAGCCAGACTAGCGCTACCTACGAGCAGTACTTC.

This clonotype appeared many times. The CDR3 DNA reads as TGCAGTGCTAGCCCAGGGAGTACCTACAATGAGCAGTTCTTC. Translation gives CSASPGSTYNEQFF. The chain links TRBV20-1 to TRBJ2-1, with D perhaps TRBD1 or TRBD2 (5 bases each). With 3 bases removed from V and 2 bases from J, the gap between germline ends came to 11 bases. The CDR3 is 14 amino acids. Per germline, CDR1 DFQATT and CDR2 SNEGSKA (reference sequence).

This clonotype was counted ten times or more. The gene calls are TRBV23-1 and TRBJ2-2, with D perhaps TRBD1 or TRBD2 (6 bases each). TRBV23-1 is reported as an ORF; its role is uncertain. This CDR3 comprises 20 residues. Trimming left V 1 base short and J 4 bases short, with 25 bases between. CDR3 bases: TGCGCCAGCAGTCAATTTATGGCCGGGGGCGACTCCATCAGCACCGGGGAGCTGTTTTTT. Residues: CASSQFMAGGDSISTGELFF.

This clonotype turned up a few times. The chain links TRBV28 to TRBJ2-4, with D tentatively TRBD1 or TRBD2 (5 bases each). Deletions cut 7 bases from V and 8 bases from J, with 18 bases between. There are 14 residues in the CDR3. CDR1 is MDHEN, CDR2 SYDVKM, per germline. The CDR3 coding sequence is TGTGCCAGCACCTCAGGGAGTGGTGGGTACATTCAGTACTTC. This gives the protein CASTSGSGGYIQYF.

This clonotype was observed a handful of times. V gene TRBV5-1 combines with J gene TRBJ2-3; no clear D. Germline V gene sequence: CDR1 SGHRS, CDR2 YFSETQ. The CDR3 is 13 amino acids. V lost 4 bases, J lost 8 bases, and 14 bases lay in between. The chain's CDR3 is CASSPGRTGTQYF. The CDR3 DNA is TGCGCCAGCAGCCCTGGAAGAACTGGTACGCAGTATTTT.

This clonotype was seen many times. The rearrangement uses TRBV6-1 and TRBJ2-7; unclear D gene. The V gene lost 2 bases and the J gene lost 4 bases, with 18 bases spanning the gap. This CDR3 contains 16 residues. From germline, CDR1 is MNHNS and CDR2 SASEGT. CDR3 residues: CASSELARPQQYEQYF. The CDR3 DNA reads TGTGCCAGCAGTGAACTGGCTCGGCCGCAACAATACGAGCAGTACTTC.

This clonotype was seen only a few times. One junction end does not reproduce the germline sequence, and a read error may be involved. The J gene is TRBJ2-3, the V gene TRBV20-1; 14 nucleotides match TRBD2. Germline loops: CDR1 DFQATT, CDR2 SNEGSKA (reference sequence). The CDR3 consists of 16 residues. Here the CDR3 DNA reads TGCTGTGCTAGAGCGCAGGGACTAGCGGGAGACGTCACGCAGTATTTT. Translating gives CCARAQGLAGDVTQYF.

This clonotype was detected many times. The chain links TRBV20-1 to TRBJ2-1, with D possibly being TRBD2 (6 bases). Germline-derived CDR1 and CDR2 are DFQATT and SNEGSKA (reference sequence). The CDR3 consists of 11 residues. Trimming pared 3 bases from V and 7 bases from J, leaving 7 bases between. In DNA form, the CDR3 reads TGCAGTGCTAGGGAGGGGAATGAGCAGTTCTTC. It codes for CSAREGNEQFF.

This clonotype was seen more than once but under ten times. The chain employs TRBV20-1 and TRBJ1-3, with a possible D match to TRBD1 (5 bases). Trimming took off 1 base at V and 2 bases at J, with 12 bases between the two ends. Germline-derived CDR1 and CDR2 are DFQATT and SNEGSKA (reference sequence). The CDR3 contains 15 residues. CDR3 coding DNA: TGCAGTGCTAGAGTTGGGTGGGGGACTGGAAACACCATATATTTT. It encodes CSARVGWGTGNTIYF.

This clonotype was counted ten times or more. The chain uses TRBV20-1 and TRBJ2-1, with 7 bases aligning to TRBD2. With 3 bases clipped from V and 0 bases from J, the junction kept 8 bases outside the gene matches. This CDR3 has 16 amino acids. Germline V gene data show CDR1 as DFQATT and CDR2 as SNEGSKA (reference sequence). CDR3 sequence (DNA): TGCAGTGCTAGTCTCGGGAGGCCCCGCTCCTACAATGAGCAGTTCTTC. This gives the protein CSASLGRPRSYNEQFF.

This clonotype appeared a few times. The chain employs TRBV5-1 and TRBJ2-1; 10 bases line up with TRBD2. The ends lost 4 bases at V and 8 bases at J; junction bases unmatched: 9. Looked up from germline, CDR1 is SGHRS and CDR2 is YFSETQ. This CDR3 contains 15 residues. The CDR3 DNA reads TGCGCCAGCAGCCCGGAAGTAGCGGGAGGTCATGAGCAGTTCTTC. It specifies CASSPEVAGGHEQFF.

This clonotype was recorded many times. The chain links TRBV3-1 to TRBJ2-5; D is ambiguous. The V end was cut by 2 bases, the J end by 2 bases, with 9 bases between. Per germline, CDR1 LGHDT and CDR2 YNNKEL (reference sequence). This CDR3 contains 14 residues. The CDR3 loop is CASSQQELQETQYF. The CDR3 DNA follows: TGTGCCAGCAGCCAACAGGAATTACAAGAGACCCAGTACTTC.

This clonotype has just a few counts. The chain couples TRBV25-1 to TRBJ2-2; 9 bases are a match to TRBD1. CDR3 length: 15 amino acids. Germline CDR1 MGHDK, CDR2 SYGVNS. The trim removed 5 bases at V and 4 bases at J, leaving 5 bases unmatched. Written as DNA, the CDR3 is TGTGCCAGCAGTTATAGGGACAGGGCCACCGGGGAGCTGTTTTTT. It codes for CASSYRDRATGELFF.

The genes are TRBV5-1 and TRBJ2-1; no clear D gene. Trimming took off 0 bases at V and 9 bases at J, with 10 bases between the two ends. CDR3 size: 13 residues. Looked up from germline, CDR1 is SGHRS and CDR2 is YFSETQ. This CDR3 is CASSLETMSEQFF. For the CDR3, the DNA is TGCGCCAGCAGCTTGGAGACGATGAGTGAGCAGTTCTTC.